This record covers a single TCR beta chain. The authors reverse transcribed roughly 0.5 to 1 ug RNA with random hexamers. In TCRdb, the immunoSEQ multiplex PCR reads were re-called with MiXCR into one record per CDR3 protein. The table has 170,000 or so distinct CDR3 sequences, 85% to 95% seen once. Sequencing targeted TCR beta in T cells from blood (CD8+ and CD4+). This sample was taken from a study of CD8 T cells in Susac syndrome. The CDR3 consists of 16 residues. The germline V gene has CDR1 SGHRS and CDR2 YFSETQ. Between the trimmed V and J ends, which lost 4 bases and 7 bases, there was a span of 23 bases.

The clonotype originates from a human donor with multiple sclerosis. The chain is built from TRBV5-1 and TRBJ2-5; D possibly uses TRBD1 or TRBD2 (5 bases each). Sequencing used CD4+ T cells from PBMCs. Here the CDR3 reads CASSTQSGPAGGTQYF. The CDR3 DNA is TGCGCCAGCAGCACCCAATCCGGGCCCGCTGGGGGGACCCAGTACTTC.